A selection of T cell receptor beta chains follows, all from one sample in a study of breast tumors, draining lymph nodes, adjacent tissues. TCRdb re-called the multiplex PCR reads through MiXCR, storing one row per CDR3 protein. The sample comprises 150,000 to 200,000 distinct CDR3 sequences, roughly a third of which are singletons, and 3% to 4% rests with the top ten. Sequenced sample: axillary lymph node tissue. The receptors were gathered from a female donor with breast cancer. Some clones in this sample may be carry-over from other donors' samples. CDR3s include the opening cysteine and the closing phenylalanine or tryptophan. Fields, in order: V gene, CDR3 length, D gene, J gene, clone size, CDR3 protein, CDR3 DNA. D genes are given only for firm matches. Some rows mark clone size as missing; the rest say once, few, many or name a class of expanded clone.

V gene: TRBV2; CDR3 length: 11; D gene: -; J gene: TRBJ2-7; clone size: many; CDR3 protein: CASSVSYEQYF; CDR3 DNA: TGTGCCAGCAGTGTGAGCTACGAGCAGTACTTC
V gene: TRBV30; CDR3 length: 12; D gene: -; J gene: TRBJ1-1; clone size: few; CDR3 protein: CAWSQVNTEAFF; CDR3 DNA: TGTGCCTGGAGTCAGGTGAACACTGAAGCTTTCTTT
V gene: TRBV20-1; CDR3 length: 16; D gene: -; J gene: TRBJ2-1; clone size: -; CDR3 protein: CSARDIRVHSYNEQFF; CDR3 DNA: TGCAGTGCTAGAGATATACGGGTCCATTCCTACAATGAGCAGTTCTTC
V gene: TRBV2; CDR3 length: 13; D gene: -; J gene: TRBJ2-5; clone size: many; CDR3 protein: CASRQAGEETQYF; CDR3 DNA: TGTGCCAGTAGACAGGCGGGGGAAGAGACCCAGTACTTC
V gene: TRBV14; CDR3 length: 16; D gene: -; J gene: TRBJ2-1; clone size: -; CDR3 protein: CASSQDRKGFHNEQFF; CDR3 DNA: TGTGCTAGCAGCCAAGATCGAAAGGGATTCCACAATGAGCAGTTCTTC
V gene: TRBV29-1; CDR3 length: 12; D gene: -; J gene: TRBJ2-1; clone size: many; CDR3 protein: CRITGPYNEQFF; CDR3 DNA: TGCAGGATCACGGGGCCCTACAATGAGCAGTTCTTC
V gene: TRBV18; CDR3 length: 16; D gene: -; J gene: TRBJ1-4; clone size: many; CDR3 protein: CASSPRFRGRNEKLFF; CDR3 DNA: TGTGCCAGCTCACCTAGGTTCCGGGGGCGTAATGAAAAACTGTTTTTT
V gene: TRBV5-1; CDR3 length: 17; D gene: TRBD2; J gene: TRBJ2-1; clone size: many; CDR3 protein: CASRPGGTRGSYNEQFF; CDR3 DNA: TGCGCCAGCAGACCGGGGGGGACCCGGGGGTCCTACAATGAGCAGTTCTTC
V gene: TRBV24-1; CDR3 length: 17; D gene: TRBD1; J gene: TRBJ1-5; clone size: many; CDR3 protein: CATSDPLTGVGNQPQHF; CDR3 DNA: TGTGCCACCAGTGATCCCCTGACAGGGGTGGGCAATCAGCCCCAGCATTTT
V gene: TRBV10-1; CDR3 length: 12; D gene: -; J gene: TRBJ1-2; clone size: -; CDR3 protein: CASTERGMGYTF; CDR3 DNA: TGCGCCAGCACCGAACGGGGGATGGGCTACACCTTC
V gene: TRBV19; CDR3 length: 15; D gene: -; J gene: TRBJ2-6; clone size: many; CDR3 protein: CASKGLSSGANVLTF; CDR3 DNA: TGTGCCAGTAAGGGACTTAGCTCTGGGGCCAACGTCCTGACTTTC
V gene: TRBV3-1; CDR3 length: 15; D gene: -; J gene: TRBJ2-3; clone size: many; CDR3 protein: CASSRDGRTADTQYF; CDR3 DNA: TGTGCCAGCAGCCGAGACGGAAGAACCGCAGATACGCAGTATTTT
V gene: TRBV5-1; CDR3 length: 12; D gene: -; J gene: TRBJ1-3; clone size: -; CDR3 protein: CASSLTGNIIYF; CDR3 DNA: TGCGCCAGCAGCTTGACCGGAAACATCATATATTTT
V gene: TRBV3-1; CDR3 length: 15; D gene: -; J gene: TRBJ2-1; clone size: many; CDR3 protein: CASSLGQRDYNEQFF; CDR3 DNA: TGTGCCAGCAGCCTGGGACAGCGGGACTACAATGAGCAGTTCTTC
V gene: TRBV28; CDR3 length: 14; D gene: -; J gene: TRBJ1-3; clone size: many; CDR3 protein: CASSFKGTGNTIYF; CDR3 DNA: TGTGCCAGCAGTTTCAAAGGGACTGGAAACACCATATATTTT
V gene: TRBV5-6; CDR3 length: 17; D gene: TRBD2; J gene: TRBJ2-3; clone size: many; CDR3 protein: CASSLGGLAGTTDTQYF; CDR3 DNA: TGTGCCAGCAGCCTGGGGGGACTAGCGGGGACCACAGATACGCAGTATTTT
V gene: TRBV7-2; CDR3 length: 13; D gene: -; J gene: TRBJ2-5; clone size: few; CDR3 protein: CASSSGPFGAQYF; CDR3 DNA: TGTGCCAGCAGCTCCGGACCCTTCGGGGCCCAGTACTTC
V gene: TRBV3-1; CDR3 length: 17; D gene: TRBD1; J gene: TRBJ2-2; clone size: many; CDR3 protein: CASSQAPTGANTGELFF; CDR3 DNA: TGTGCCAGCAGCCAAGCCCCGACAGGGGCGAACACCGGGGAGCTGTTTTTT
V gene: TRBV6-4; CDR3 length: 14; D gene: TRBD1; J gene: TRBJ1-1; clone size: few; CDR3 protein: CASSDGTAGTEAFF; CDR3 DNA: TGTGCCAGCAGTGACGGGACAGCGGGAACTGAAGCTTTCTTT
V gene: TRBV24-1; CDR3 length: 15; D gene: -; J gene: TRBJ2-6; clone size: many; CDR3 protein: CATSDRFAGANVLTF; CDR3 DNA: TGTGCCACCAGTGACCGATTCGCTGGGGCCAACGTCCTGACTTTC
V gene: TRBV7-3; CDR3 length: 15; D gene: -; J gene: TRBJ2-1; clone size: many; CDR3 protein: CASSQVGLAYNEQFF; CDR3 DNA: TGTGCCAGCAGCCAAGTGGGACTGGCATACAATGAGCAGTTCTTC
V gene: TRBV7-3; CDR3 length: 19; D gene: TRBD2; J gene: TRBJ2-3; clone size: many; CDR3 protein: CASSRIGGASEGSADTQYF; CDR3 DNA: TGTGCCAGCAGTAGAATCGGGGGGGCTAGCGAGGGTAGCGCAGATACGCAGTATTTT
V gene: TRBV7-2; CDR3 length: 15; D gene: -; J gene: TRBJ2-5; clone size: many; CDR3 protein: CASSISPGVVETQYF; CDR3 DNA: TGTGCCAGCAGCATCTCCCCAGGGGTGGTTGAGACCCAGTACTTC
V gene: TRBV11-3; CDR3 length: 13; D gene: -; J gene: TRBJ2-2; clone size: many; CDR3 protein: CASSPARTGELFF; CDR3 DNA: TGTGCCAGCTCTCCCGCCCGCACCGGGGAGCTGTTTTTT
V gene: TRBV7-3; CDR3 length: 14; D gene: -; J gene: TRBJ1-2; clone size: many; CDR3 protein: CASSPGLIGDGYTF; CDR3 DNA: TGTGCCAGCAGCCCAGGGTTAATCGGGGACGGCTACACCTTC
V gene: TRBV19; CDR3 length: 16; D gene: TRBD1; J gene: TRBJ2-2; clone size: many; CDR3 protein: CASRLGTGGLHGELFF; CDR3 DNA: TGTGCCAGTAGATTGGGGACAGGGGGCTTGCACGGGGAGCTGTTTTTT
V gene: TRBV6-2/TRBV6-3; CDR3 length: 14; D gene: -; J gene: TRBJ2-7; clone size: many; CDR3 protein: CASSYSESTYEQYF; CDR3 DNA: TGTGCCAGCAGTTACTCGGAAAGTACCTACGAGCAGTACTTC
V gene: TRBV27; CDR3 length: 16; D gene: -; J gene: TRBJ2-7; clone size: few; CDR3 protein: CAGSSQGTLPSYEQYF; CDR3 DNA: TGTGCCGGCAGTTCTCAGGGGACCTTGCCGTCCTACGAGCAGTACTTC
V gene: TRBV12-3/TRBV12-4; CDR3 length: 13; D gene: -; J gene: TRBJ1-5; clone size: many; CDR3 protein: CASSPGLNQPQHF; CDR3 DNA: TGTGCCAGCAGTCCAGGGCTGAATCAGCCCCAGCATTTT
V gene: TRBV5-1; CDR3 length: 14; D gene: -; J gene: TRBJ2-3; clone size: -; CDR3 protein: CASSLRPHGDTQYF; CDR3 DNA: TGCGCCAGCAGCTTACGGCCCCACGGGGATACGCAGTATTTT
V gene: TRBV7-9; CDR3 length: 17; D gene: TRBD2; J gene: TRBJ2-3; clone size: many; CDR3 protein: CASSLPTSMENTDTQYF; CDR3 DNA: TGTGCCAGCAGCTTACCGACTAGCATGGAAAACACAGATACGCAGTATTTT
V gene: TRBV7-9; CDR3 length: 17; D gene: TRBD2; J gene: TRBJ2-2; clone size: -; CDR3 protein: CASSLEDPGTRPAELFF; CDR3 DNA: TGTGCCAGCAGCTTAGAGGACCCCGGGACTAGACCGGCGGAGCTGTTTTTT
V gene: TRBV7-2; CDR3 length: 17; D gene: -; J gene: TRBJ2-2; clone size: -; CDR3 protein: CASSLIKGVGNTGELFF; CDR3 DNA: TGTGCCAGCAGCTTAATTAAAGGGGTCGGAAACACCGGGGAGCTGTTTTTT
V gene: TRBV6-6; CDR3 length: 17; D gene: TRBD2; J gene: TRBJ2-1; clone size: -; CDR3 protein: CASSHSRAGLIHNEQFF; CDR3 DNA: TGTGCCAGCAGTCACTCGAGAGCGGGGTTGATCCACAATGAGCAGTTCTTC
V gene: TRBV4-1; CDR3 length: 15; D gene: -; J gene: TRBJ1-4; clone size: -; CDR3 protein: CASSRVEQGNEKLFF; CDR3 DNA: TGCGCCAGCAGCCGCGTCGAACAGGGTAATGAAAAACTGTTTTTT
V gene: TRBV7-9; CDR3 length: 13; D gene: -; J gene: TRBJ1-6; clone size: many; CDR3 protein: CASSLSANSPLHF; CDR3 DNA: TGTGCCAGCAGCCTTAGTGCGAATTCACCCCTCCACTTT
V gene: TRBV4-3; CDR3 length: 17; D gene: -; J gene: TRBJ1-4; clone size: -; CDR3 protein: CASSQDSGTQGELYLFF; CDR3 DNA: TGCGCCAGCAGCCAAGATAGTGGGACACAGGGCGAATTATATCTGTTTTTT
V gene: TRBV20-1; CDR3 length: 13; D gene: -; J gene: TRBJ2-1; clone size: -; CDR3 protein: CSARAGTNSEQFF; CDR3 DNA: TGCAGTGCTAGAGCGGGAACGAATAGTGAGCAGTTCTTC
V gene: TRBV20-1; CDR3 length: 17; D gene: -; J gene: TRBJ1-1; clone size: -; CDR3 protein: CSARDRDMEGRDTEAFF; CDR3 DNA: TGCAGTGCTAGAGATCGAGATATGGAGGGGAGGGACACTGAAGCTTTCTTT
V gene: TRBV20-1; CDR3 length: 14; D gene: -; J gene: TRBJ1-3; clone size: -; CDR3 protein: CSANKLNSGTTIYF; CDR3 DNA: TGCAGTGCTAATAAATTAAACTCTGGAACCACCATATATTTT
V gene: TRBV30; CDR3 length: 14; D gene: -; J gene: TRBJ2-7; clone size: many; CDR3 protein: CAWSIGTLFREQYF; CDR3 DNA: TGTGCCTGGAGTATAGGGACCCTTTTTAGGGAGCAGTACTTC
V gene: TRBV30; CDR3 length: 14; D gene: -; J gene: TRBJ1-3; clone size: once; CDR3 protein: CAWSVSLLGNTLYF; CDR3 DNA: TGTGCCTGGAGTGTGAGTCTCCTAGGGAACACCTTATATTTT
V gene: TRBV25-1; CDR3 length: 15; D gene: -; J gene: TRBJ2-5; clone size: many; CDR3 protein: CASSEHLANQETQYF; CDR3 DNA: TGTGCCAGCAGTGAGCACCTAGCGAACCAAGAGACCCAGTACTTC
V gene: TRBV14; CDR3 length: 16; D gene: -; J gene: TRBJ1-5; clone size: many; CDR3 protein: CASSQQTDPSNQPQHF; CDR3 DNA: TGTGCCAGCAGCCAACAGACGGACCCCAGCAATCAGCCCCAGCATTTT
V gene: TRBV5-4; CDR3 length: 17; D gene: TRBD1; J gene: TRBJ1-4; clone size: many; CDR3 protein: CASSLNGGTGSKEKLFF; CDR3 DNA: TGTGCCAGCAGCTTAAATGGTGGGACAGGGAGCAAAGAAAAACTGTTTTTT
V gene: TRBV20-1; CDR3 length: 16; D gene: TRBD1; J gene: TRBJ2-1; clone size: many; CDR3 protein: CSARAPKGQVLDEQFF; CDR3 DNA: TGCAGTGCTAGAGCCCCAAAGGGACAGGTATTGGATGAGCAGTTCTTC
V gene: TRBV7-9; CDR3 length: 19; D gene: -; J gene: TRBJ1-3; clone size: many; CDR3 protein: CASSVPPSDALPAGNTIYF; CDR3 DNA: TGTGCCAGCAGCGTCCCCCCCTCGGACGCGTTACCGGCGGGAAACACCATATATTTT
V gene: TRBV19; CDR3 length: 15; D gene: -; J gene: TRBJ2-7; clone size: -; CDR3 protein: CASSGSGRNSYEQYF; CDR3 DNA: TGTGCCAGTAGTGGTTCCGGCAGGAATTCCTACGAGCAGTACTTC
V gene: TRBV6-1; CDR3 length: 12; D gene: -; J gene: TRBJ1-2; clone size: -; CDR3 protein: CATRRANYGYTF; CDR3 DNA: TGTGCCACCCGGCGGGCCAACTATGGCTACACCTTC
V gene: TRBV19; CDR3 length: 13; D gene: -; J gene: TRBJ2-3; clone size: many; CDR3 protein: CASSIAVTDTQYF; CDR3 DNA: TGTGCCAGTAGTATCGCCGTGACAGATACGCAGTATTTT
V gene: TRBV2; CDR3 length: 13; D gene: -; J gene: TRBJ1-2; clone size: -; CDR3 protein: CASPGGVVYGYTF; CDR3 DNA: TGTGCCAGCCCTGGAGGGGTGGTCTATGGCTACACCTTC
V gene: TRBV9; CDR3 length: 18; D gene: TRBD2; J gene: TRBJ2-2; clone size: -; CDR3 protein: CASSVLAGGQANTGELFF; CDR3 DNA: TGTGCCAGCAGCGTACTAGCGGGGGGTCAGGCCAACACCGGGGAGCTGTTTTTT
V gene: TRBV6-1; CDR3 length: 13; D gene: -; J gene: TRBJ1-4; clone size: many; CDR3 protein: CATTGNPNEKLFF; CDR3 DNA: TGTGCCACAACAGGGAATCCTAATGAAAAACTGTTTTTT